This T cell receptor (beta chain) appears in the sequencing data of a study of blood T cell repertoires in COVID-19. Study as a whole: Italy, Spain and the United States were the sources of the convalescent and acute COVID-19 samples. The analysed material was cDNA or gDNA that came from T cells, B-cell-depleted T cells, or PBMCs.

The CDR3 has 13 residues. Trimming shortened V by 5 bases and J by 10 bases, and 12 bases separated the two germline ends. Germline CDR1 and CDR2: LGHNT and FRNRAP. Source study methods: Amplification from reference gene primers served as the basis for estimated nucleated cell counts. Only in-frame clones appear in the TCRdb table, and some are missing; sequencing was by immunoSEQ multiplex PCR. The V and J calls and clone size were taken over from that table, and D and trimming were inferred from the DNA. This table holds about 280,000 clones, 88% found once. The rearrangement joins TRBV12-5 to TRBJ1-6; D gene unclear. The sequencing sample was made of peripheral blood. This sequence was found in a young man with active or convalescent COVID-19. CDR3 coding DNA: TGTGCTAGTGGTACGACACGGATCTCACCCCTCCACTTT. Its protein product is CASGTTRISPLHF.